The following is a T cell receptor beta chain sequence with its context. Antigen unknown. This record comes from a study of PD-L1 blockade in urothelial cancer. About the research overall: Blood analysis took place 3 weeks (second dose) and 6 weeks after treatment start. Points from the study as a whole: Larger 3-week expansion of tumor-associated blood clones was seen in durable-benefit patients.

Produced via immunoSEQ multiplex PCR; TCRdb's table is partial and in-frame only. Altogether 25,000 to 30,000 clones are present, about four fifths being singletons, with the ten largest covering about 3.7%. This CDR3 is built from 15 residues. Germline assignment: CDR1 SGHNT and CDR2 YENEEA. The junction had 4 bases not matched to a gene; V was cut back by 3 bases and J by 6 bases. Time point meaning: peripheral blood 6 weeks after treatment start. Samples spanned pretreatment and treatment, with 1 to 8 time points per patient. The sequence came from a man between 65 and 85 years old with urothelial cancer. The sequencing here drew on PBMCs, taken around atezolizumab (anti-PD-L1) treatment. The chain links TRBV11-3 to TRBJ2-2, with 10 bases matching TRBD2. CDR3 residues: CASSFRTSGPGELFF. The CDR3 nucleotides read TGTGCCAGCAGCTTTAGGACTAGCGGTCCCGGGGAGCTGTTTTTT.